These 21 T cell receptor beta chains were sequenced from one sample in a study of shared clonotypes between healthy human individuals. Clones were read by immunoSEQ multiplex PCR, and TCRdb kept only the in-frame ones, dropping some. The table shows about 2.4 million clones, with roughly 93% occurring only once. Source material: naive CD4+ T cells from PBMCs. Noted subset: CD45RA+ positively selected. These receptors were obtained from a man aged 18 to 30 in good health. Some clones in this sample may be carry-over from other donors' samples.

The gene calls are TRBV27 and TRBJ2-7, with a possible D match to TRBD1 (5 bases). Germline CDR1 MNHEY, CDR2 SMNVEV (reference sequence). V lost 9 bases and J lost 7, with 10 bases in between. This CDR3 spans 10 amino acids. This CDR3 is CASPQGEQYF. CDR3 sequence (DNA): TGTGCCAGTCCCCAGGGAGAGCAGTACTTC.

The genes are TRBV23-1 and TRBJ2-5, with TRBD1 matching 7 bases. TRBV23-1 qualifies as an ORF whose function is uncertain. J was trimmed by 4 bases and V by 9 bases; bases with no gene match: 2. The CDR3 loop spans 11 amino acids. The CDR3 DNA reads as TGCGCCAGGACAGGGCGAGAGACCCAGTACTTC. It yields the protein CARTGRETQYF.

The chain combines TRBV5-1 with TRBJ2-5, with D tentatively TRBD2 (5 bases). The germline V and J ends were trimmed by 1 base and 6 bases, with 10 bases remaining between them. This CDR3 has 13 residues. The germline gives CDR1 SGHRS, CDR2 YFSETQ. The CDR3 spells CASSLTSQKTQYF. The CDR3 region has the DNA TGCGCCAGCAGCTTGACTAGTCAGAAGACCCAGTACTTC.

The chain joins TRBV6-1 to TRBJ2-7; 7 positions match TRBD1. The germline CDR1 and CDR2 sequences are MNHNS and SASEGT. The CDR3 runs to 15 residues. J lost 4 bases, V lost 3 bases, and 9 bases had no gene match. CDR3 region: CASSEAGTALYEQYF. CDR3 bases: TGTGCCAGCAGTGAGGCCGGGACAGCCCTTTACGAGCAGTACTTC.

This chain uses TRBV6-6 with TRBJ2-3, with D perhaps matching TRBD2 (6 bases). CDR3 length: 14 amino acids. Trimming took off 10 bases at V and 6 bases at J, with 20 bases between the two ends. Germline V gene lookup returns CDR1 MNHNY and CDR2 SVGAGI (reference sequence). Written as DNA, the CDR3 is TGTGCCATTGGCCGGGACGGGGGACGGGATACGCAGTATTTT. Its protein product is CAIGRDGGRDTQYF.

The rearrangement joins TRBV7-2 to TRBJ1-5; D gene ambiguous. Deletions cut 5 bases from V and 0 bases from J, with 11 bases between. Germline lookup yields CDR1 SGHTA and CDR2 FQGNSA. CDR3 length: 15 residues. The CDR3 sequence: CASSAWTASNQPQHF. CDR3 nucleotides: TGTGCCAGCAGCGCATGGACGGCTAGCAATCAGCCCCAGCATTTT. The whole variable domain, remainder taken from reference TRBV7-2 and TRBJ1-5, is GAGVSQSPSNKVTEKGKDVELRCDPISGHTALYWYRQSLGQGLEFLIYFQGNSAPDKSGLPSDRFSAERTGGSVSTLTIQRTQQEDSAVYLCASSAWTASNQPQHFGDGTRLSIL.

V gene TRBV6-4 combines with J gene TRBJ1-2; D might be TRBD1 (6 bases). V was shortened by 7 bases and J by 5 bases, with 20 bases between the two germline ends. Germline CDR1 and CDR2: MRHNA and SNTAGT. The CDR3 runs to 15 residues. The CDR3 loop is CASTKDSQTPYGYTF. The CDR3 coding sequence is TGTGCCAGCACCAAGGACAGCCAAACTCCTTATGGCTACACCTTC.

The chain couples TRBV28 to TRBJ2-3; unclear D gene. Trimming removed 1 base at V and 2 bases at J, with 10 bases between. Germline CDR1 is MDHEN and CDR2 is SYDVKM. CDR3 length: 15 amino acids. CDR3 region: CASSLYVWATDTQYF. CDR3 DNA: TGTGCCAGCAGTTTATACGTGTGGGCCACAGATACGCAGTATTTT. The complete variable domain, with remaining parts taken from reference TRBV28 and TRBJ2-3, reads DVKVTQSSRYLVKRTGEKVFLECVQDMDHENMFWYRQDPGLGLRLIYFSYDVKMKEKGDIPEGYSVSREKKERFSLILESASTNQTSMYLCASSLYVWATDTQYFGPGTRLTVL.

A few counts support this clone. This CDR3 reads CASSARDGYSNQPQHF. The CDR3 DNA reads as TGTGCCAGTAGCGCAAGGGACGGATATAGCAATCAGCCCCAGCATTTT. V and J are TRBV19 and TRBJ1-5, with a tentative D call TRBD1 (5 bases). The germline CDR1 and CDR2 sequences are LNHDA and SQIVND (reference sequence). The V end lost 6 bases, the J end lost 0 bases, and 15 bases lay between the germline ends. The CDR3 is made up of 16 amino acids.

The genes are TRBV18 and TRBJ2-3; D remains unclear. V shed 0 bases and J shed 1 base, with 14 bases lying between them. Germline CDR1 and CDR2: KGHSH and LQKENI. CDR3 length: 17 residues. DNA of the CDR3: TGTGCCAGCTCACCACCGGAAGGGATATGGGGCACAGATACGCAGTATTTT. Amino acid sequence: CASSPPEGIWGTDTQYF.

This chain links TRBV18 with TRBJ2-7; no firm D call. Germline CDR1 and CDR2: KGHSH and LQKENI. This CDR3 comprises 14 residues. Between the trimmed V and J ends, which lost 3 bases and 2 bases, there was a span of 11 bases. CDR3 region: CASSPSGRTYEQYF. For the CDR3, the DNA is TGTGCCAGCTCACCTTCTGGTCGGACCTACGAGCAGTACTTC.

The chain carries TRBV6-1 and TRBJ1-6; a weak D match, TRBD1 (6 bases). The length of the CDR3 is 14 residues. The V gene's germline CDR1 is MNHNS and CDR2 SASEGT. Trimming cost V 4 bases and J 4 bases, with 8 bases left between them. CDR3 sequence: CASSVGQYNSPLHF. In DNA form, the CDR3 reads TGTGCCAGCAGTGTCGGACAGTATAATTCACCCCTCCACTTT.

This sequence joins TRBV7-2 and TRBJ2-3; 11 positions match TRBD2. The CDR3 covers 16 residues. The junction had 4 bases not matched to a gene; V was cut back by 1 base and J by 4 bases. From germline, CDR1 is SGHTA and CDR2 FQGNSA. CDR3 bases: TGTGCCAGCAGCTTAGTTCTAGCGGGAGGCCCAGATACGCAGTATTTT. Protein product: CASSLVLAGGPDTQYF.

This clone was seen only once. This chain uses TRBV28 with TRBJ1-1; D is unresolved. This CDR3 region has 14 residues. Looked up from germline, CDR1 is MDHEN and CDR2 is SYDVKM. Trimming took 4 bases from V and 2 from J, leaving 11 bases between them. DNA for the CDR3: TGTGCCAGCAGTTACCCCCCGAGAAACACTGAAGCTTTCTTT. Its translation is CASSYPPRNTEAFF.

The genes are TRBV15 and TRBJ1-3; 8 nucleotides line up with TRBD1. There are 15 residues in the CDR3. CDR1 and CDR2 from the germline V gene are LNHNV and YYDKDF (reference sequence). V lost 9 bases and J lost 0; bases outside the gene matches: 7. CDR3 residues: CATSPQGASGNTIYF. CDR3 bases: TGTGCCACTTCTCCGCAGGGGGCCTCTGGAAACACCATATATTTT. Complete variable domain (other parts from reference TRBV15 and TRBJ1-3): DAMVIQNPRYQVTQFGKPVTLSCSQTLNHNVMYWYQQKSSQAPKLLFHYYDKDFNNEADTPDNFQSRRPNTSFCFLDIRSPGLGDTAMYLCATSPQGASGNTIYFGEGSWLTVV.

This clone appeared once. The chain combines TRBV18 with TRBJ2-1; D possibly uses TRBD1 or TRBD2 (6 bases each). CDR3 length equals 16 residues. Germline V CDR1 and CDR2: KGHSH, LQKENI. Trimming left V 7 bases short and J 0 bases short, with 16 bases between. CDR3 DNA: TGTGCCAGCTGGGGGCTAGCGAGTAGCTCCTACAATGAGCAGTTCTTC. This encodes CASWGLASSSYNEQFF.

V is TRBV9 and J is TRBJ2-3; no clear D. This CDR3 is 14 amino acids long. Deletions cut 0 bases from V and 0 bases from J, with 5 bases between. Germline assignment: CDR1 SGDLS and CDR2 YYNGEE. The chain's CDR3 is CASSVVTSTDTQYF. The CDR3 DNA is TGTGCCAGCAGCGTAGTGACTAGCACAGATACGCAGTATTTT.

V gene TRBV9 combines with J gene TRBJ2-3; a weak D match, TRBD2 (6 bases). The CDR3 runs to 17 residues. From germline, CDR1 is SGDLS and CDR2 YYNGEE. The V end lost 2 bases, the J end lost 0 bases, and 16 bases lay between the germline ends. CDR3 nucleotide sequence: TGTGCCAGCAGCGTCGCGAGTAGGGGAGGTAGCACAGATACGCAGTATTTT. Amino acids: CASSVASRGGSTDTQYF.

This chain joins TRBV28 and TRBJ1-5, with TRBD1 as a possible D gene (6 bases). With 5 bases removed from V and 0 bases from J, the gap between germline ends came to 14 bases. The V gene's germline CDR1 is MDHEN and CDR2 SYDVKM. This CDR3 has 16 residues. The chain's CDR3 is CASSELDSHSNQPQHF. CDR3 coding DNA: TGTGCCAGCAGTGAATTGGACAGTCATAGCAATCAGCCCCAGCATTTT.

The chain employs TRBV5-5 and TRBJ1-1; D gene ambiguous. Germline values: CDR1 SGHKS, CDR2 YYEKEE (reference sequence). The CDR3 runs to 14 residues. V dropped 0 bases and J dropped 3 bases, with 9 bases sitting between them. CDR3 loop: CASSLVARDTEAFF. In DNA, the CDR3 is TGTGCCAGCAGCTTGGTAGCTCGAGACACTGAAGCTTTCTTT.

The V and J genes are TRBV4-1 and TRBJ2-7, with D possibly matching TRBD2 (5 bases). The CDR3 extends over 14 amino acids. The germline V and J ends were trimmed by 0 bases and 4 bases, with 10 bases remaining between them. The germline V gene has CDR1 MGHRA and CDR2 YSYEKL. The CDR3 DNA reads TGCGCCAGCAGCCAAGATGGCAGACTATACGAGCAGTACTTC. Protein product: CASSQDGRLYEQYF.